The next 20 T cell receptor beta chains were all read from a single sample in a study of OX40 agonist ivuxolimab in advanced cancers. Profiling relied on immunoSEQ multiplex PCR, and the TCRdb table lists in-frame clones only, not all of them. Of 80,000 to 85,000 clones in the sample, about 88% are singletons; the top ten hold approximately 6.3%. Material: CD4+ or CD8+ T cells sorted from blood, obtained in a trial of the OX40 agonist ivuxolimab. The origin of the receptors is an adult with an advanced solid tumor such as melanoma, head and neck, liver or kidney cancer.

The chain employs TRBV2 and TRBJ2-2, with 10 positions matching TRBD2. The CDR3 covers 17 residues. The V and J ends lost 8 bases and 0 bases, in that order; junction bases with no gene match: 9. The germline CDR1 and CDR2 sequences are SNHLY and FYNNEI. CDR3 region: CASCPAGGEPNTGELFF. The CDR3 DNA follows: TGTGCCAGCTGCCCAGCGGGGGGGGAGCCGAACACCGGGGAGCTGTTTTTT.

The V gene is TRBV19, the J gene TRBJ1-1, with 8 bases lining up with TRBD1. Per germline, CDR1 LNHDA and CDR2 SQIVND (reference sequence). The CDR3 has 16 amino acids. Trimming took 5 bases from V and 5 from J; bases not matched to a gene: 13. The CDR3 loop is CASSERQDRGRTEAFF. In DNA, the CDR3 is TGTGCCAGTAGTGAGCGGCAAGACAGGGGTAGGACTGAAGCTTTCTTT.

This clone was counted many times. V gene TRBV19 combines with J gene TRBJ2-5, with 8 bases fitting TRBD2. CDR3 length: 15 residues. With 1 base clipped from V and 2 bases from J, the junction kept 3 bases outside the gene matches. Germline V lookup: CDR1 LNHDA, CDR2 SQIVND (reference sequence). CDR3 region: CASSIGTSNQETQYF. CDR3 DNA: TGTGCCAGTAGTATAGGGACTAGCAATCAAGAGACCCAGTACTTC. The whole variable domain, filled in from reference TRBV19 and TRBJ2-5, reads DGGITQSPKYLFRKEGQNVTLSCEQNLNHDAMYWYRQDPGQGLRLIYYSQIVNDFQKGDIAEGYSVSREKKESFPLTVTSAQKNPTAFYLCASSIGTSNQETQYFGPGTRLLVL.

This clone has a single count. The gene calls are TRBV5-4 and TRBJ2-7, with 13 positions matching TRBD2. This CDR3 is built from 13 residues. Germline-derived CDR1 and CDR2 are SGHNT and YYREEE (reference sequence). The trim removed 6 bases at V and 5 bases at J, leaving 2 bases unmatched. The CDR3 here is CASNGLAGDEQYF. In DNA form, the CDR3 reads TGTGCCAGCAACGGACTAGCGGGAGACGAGCAGTACTTC.

The rearrangement links TRBV30 to TRBJ1-4; tentatively, D is TRBD1 (5 bases). Germline V gene lookup returns CDR1 GTSNPN and CDR2 SVGIG (reference sequence). This CDR3 comprises 14 residues. The V gene lost 3 bases and the J gene lost 2 bases, with 10 bases spanning the gap. CDR3 nucleotide sequence: TGTGCCTGGAGCGGTACAGGTACTAATGAAAAACTGTTTTTT. Protein product: CAWSGTGTNEKLFF.

This clone was picked up a small number of times. The chain uses TRBV7-9 and TRBJ2-6; D gene ambiguous. The germline CDR1 and CDR2 sequences are SEHNR and FQNEAQ (reference sequence). Trimming stripped 11 bases from V and 4 bases from J, with 15 bases between. The CDR3 is 14 residues long. The CDR3 region has the DNA TGTGCCCTCCTCGAGGAGTCCGGGGCCAACGTCCTGACTTTC. Amino acid sequence: CALLEESGANVLTF.

This clone was found once. The chain is built from TRBV28 and TRBJ2-1, with a possible D match to TRBD2 (6 bases). Germline CDR1 and CDR2: MDHEN and SYDVKM. Trimming removed 4 bases from V and 3 bases from J, with 16 bases in between. CDR3 size: 16 residues. The CDR3 sequence is CASSYLGGIGYNEQFF. CDR3 nucleotide sequence: TGTGCCAGCAGTTACCTGGGGGGAATCGGCTACAATGAGCAGTTCTTC.

J is TRBJ2-3 and V is TRBV7-6, with D possibly being TRBD2 (6 bases). The CDR3 length is 14 residues. V dropped 8 bases and J dropped 2 bases, with 14 bases sitting between them. Germline CDR1 SGHVS, CDR2 FNYEAQ. The CDR3 DNA sequence: TGTGCCAGCGGGGGACTGATGTTCACAGATACGCAGTATTTT. The encoded protein is CASGGLMFTDTQYF.

The chain combines TRBV6-5 with TRBJ1-1; the D gene is possibly TRBD1 (5 bases). The CDR3 runs to 14 residues. Trimming shortened V by 6 bases and J by 4 bases, and 15 bases separated the two germline ends. Germline V gene lookup returns CDR1 MNHEY and CDR2 SVGAGI. Here the CDR3 reads CASSLGLGGTEAFF. The CDR3 DNA reads TGTGCCAGCAGCCTGGGACTGGGGGGCACTGAAGCTTTCTTT.

CDR3 sequence (DNA): TGCGCCAGCAGCCGCACAGGGGACCAGAGTTCCTGGCATTTT. Translating it yields CASSRTGDQSSWHF. This chain connects TRBV5-1 to TRBJ1-5; 7 bases align to TRBD1. Germline-derived CDR1 and CDR2 are SGHRS and YFSETQ. Unmatched junction bases numbered 16, after V lost 4 bases and J lost 15 bases. The CDR3 is 14 residues long. Full variable domain (rest looked up from reference TRBV5-1 and TRBJ1-5): KAGVTQTPRYLIKTRGQQVTLSCSPISGHRSVSWYQQTPGQGLQFLFEYFSETQRNKGNFPGRFSGRQFSNSRSEMNVSTLELGDSALYLCASSRTGDQSSWHFGDGTRLSIL.

The gene calls are TRBV6-5 and TRBJ1-1, with a possible D match to TRBD1 (6 bases). V lost 3 bases and J lost 5, with 16 bases in between. The CDR3 loop spans 15 amino acids. Germline V gene sequence: CDR1 MNHEY, CDR2 SVGAGI. CDR3 bases: TGTGCCAGCAGTTATCATCGGGGGGCGAGGACTGAAGCTTTCTTT. Translated: CASSYHRGARTEAFF.

The chain couples TRBV6-5 to TRBJ2-2; no firm D call. The V end lost 6 bases, the J end lost 0 bases, and 11 bases lay between the germline ends. The CDR3 contains 15 residues. Looked up from germline, CDR1 is MNHEY and CDR2 is SVGAGI. Written as DNA, the CDR3 is TGTGCCAGCAGCGTCTGGGCTTCGAACACCGGGGAGCTGTTTTTT. This sequence encodes CASSVWASNTGELFF.

The J gene is TRBJ2-3, the V gene TRBV6-6; the D gene is possibly TRBD1 (5 bases). The germline V gene has CDR1 MNHNY and CDR2 SVGAGI (reference sequence). The ends were cut back, 6 bases at V and 1 base at J, with 14 bases in the middle. The CDR3 covers 15 residues. The CDR3 spells CASSKRTPRTDTQYF. The DNA for the CDR3 is TGTGCCAGCAGCAAAAGGACACCGCGCACAGATACGCAGTATTTT.

The chain uses TRBV18 and TRBJ2-7; 11 positions match TRBD2. Germline V gives CDR1 KGHSH, CDR2 LQKENI. V lost 4 bases, J lost 4 bases, and 9 bases stayed unmatched. The CDR3 spans 16 residues. The CDR3 protein is CASSQGLTSGMYEQYV. Here the CDR3 DNA reads TGTGCCAGCTCACAGGGCCTGACTAGCGGGATGTACGAGCAGTACGTC.

The chain uses TRBV29-1 and TRBJ2-7; 8 nucleotides align to TRBD1. CDR1 is SQVTM and CDR2 is ANQGSEA in the germline V gene. J lost 5 bases, V lost 5 bases, and 11 bases had no gene match. This CDR3 is 14 amino acids long. The CDR3 DNA follows: TGCAGCGTTCAGGACAGGGAGGTAGGCAACGAGCAGTACTTC. Residues: CSVQDREVGNEQYF.

The chain carries TRBV4-2 and TRBJ2-1, with D uncertain. This CDR3 is 11 amino acids long. Germline V lookup: CDR1 LGHNA, CDR2 YNFKEQ. The V end was cut by 3 bases, the J end by 10 bases, with 7 bases between. The CDR3 DNA sequence: TGTGCCAGCAGCCAGCCGGGCGAGCAGTTCTTC. The encoded protein is CASSQPGEQFF.

CDR3 residues: CASSVEPGLAAEETQYF. Written as DNA, the CDR3 is TGTGCCAGCAGCGTAGAACCGGGACTAGCGGCGGAAGAGACCCAGTACTTC. The V and J genes are TRBV9 and TRBJ2-5, with TRBD2 identical over 11 bases. V was clipped by 0 bases and J by 3 bases; unmatched bases: 7. CDR1 is SGDLS and CDR2 is YYNGEE in the germline V gene. The CDR3 length is 17 residues.

V and J are TRBV7-8 and TRBJ1-5; the D gene is possibly TRBD1 (5 bases). This CDR3 has 16 residues. Germline values: CDR1 SGHVS, CDR2 FQNEAQ. The V end was cut by 1 base, the J end by 4 bases, with 14 bases between. The CDR3 spells CASSLGSQGGNQPQHF. CDR3 in DNA: TGTGCCAGCAGCTTAGGAAGTCAGGGTGGGAATCAGCCCCAGCATTTT.

The V and J genes are TRBV7-9 and TRBJ2-1, with TRBD2 matching 7 bases. After removal of 5 bases from V and 0 bases from J, the junction contained 16 bases not matched to a gene. This CDR3 region has 19 residues. The germline CDR1 and CDR2 sequences are SEHNR and FQNEAQ (reference sequence). CDR3 sequence: CASSRRGGEGSSSYNEQFF. The CDR3 nucleotides are TGTGCCAGCAGCCGTAGGGGTGGGGAGGGGTCTAGCTCCTACAATGAGCAGTTCTTC.

The chain carries TRBV5-1 and TRBJ1-2; TRBD1 agrees at 11 bases. Per the germline V gene, CDR1 is SGHRS and CDR2 is YFSETQ. V shed 0 bases and J 6 bases; nucleotides not matched to a gene: 4. The CDR3 contains 15 residues. The CDR3 sequence is CASSLVPDRGHGYTF. Here the CDR3 DNA reads TGCGCCAGCAGCTTGGTACCGGACAGGGGGCATGGCTACACCTTC.